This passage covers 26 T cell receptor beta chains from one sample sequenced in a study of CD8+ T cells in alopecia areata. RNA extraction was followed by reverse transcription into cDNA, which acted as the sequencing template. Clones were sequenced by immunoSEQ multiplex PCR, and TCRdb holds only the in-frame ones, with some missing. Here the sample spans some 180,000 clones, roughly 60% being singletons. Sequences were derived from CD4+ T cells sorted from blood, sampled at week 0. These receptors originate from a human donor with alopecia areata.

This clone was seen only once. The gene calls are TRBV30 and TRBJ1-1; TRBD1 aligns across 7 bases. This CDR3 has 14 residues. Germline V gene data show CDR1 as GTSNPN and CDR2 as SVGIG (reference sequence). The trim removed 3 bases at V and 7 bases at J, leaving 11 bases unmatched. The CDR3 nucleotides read TGTGCCTGGAGCGTGGGACAGTGGAATAATGAAGCTTTCTTT. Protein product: CAWSVGQWNNEAFF.

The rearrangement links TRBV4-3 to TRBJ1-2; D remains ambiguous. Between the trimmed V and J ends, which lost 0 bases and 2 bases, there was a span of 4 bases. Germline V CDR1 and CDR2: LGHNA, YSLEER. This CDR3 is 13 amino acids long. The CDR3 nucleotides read TGCGCCAGCAGCCAAGATTGGAACTATGGCTACACCTTC. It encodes CASSQDWNYGYTF.

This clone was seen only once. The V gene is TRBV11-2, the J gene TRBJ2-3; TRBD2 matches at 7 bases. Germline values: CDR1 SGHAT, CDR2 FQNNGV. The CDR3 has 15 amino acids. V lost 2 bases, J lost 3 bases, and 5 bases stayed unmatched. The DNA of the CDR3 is TGTGCCAGCAGCTTACGCGGGGGTTGGACAGATACGCAGTATTTT. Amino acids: CASSLRGGWTDTQYF.

For the CDR3, the DNA is TGCAGCGTTGCCCGACAGGGGGCTTTGAATGAGCAGTTCTTC. Its translation is CSVARQGALNEQFF. The gene calls are TRBV29-1 and TRBJ2-1; 10 positions agree with TRBD1. The ends lost 4 bases at V and 7 bases at J; junction bases unmatched: 7. The CDR3 spans 14 residues. The germline CDR1 and CDR2 sequences are SQVTM and ANQGSEA.

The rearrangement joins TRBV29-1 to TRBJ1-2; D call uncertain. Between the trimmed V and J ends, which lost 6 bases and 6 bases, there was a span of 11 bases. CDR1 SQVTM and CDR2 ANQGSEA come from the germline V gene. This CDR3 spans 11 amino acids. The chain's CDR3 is CSVADGDGYTF. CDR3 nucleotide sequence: TGCAGCGTGGCGGACGGTGATGGCTACACCTTC.

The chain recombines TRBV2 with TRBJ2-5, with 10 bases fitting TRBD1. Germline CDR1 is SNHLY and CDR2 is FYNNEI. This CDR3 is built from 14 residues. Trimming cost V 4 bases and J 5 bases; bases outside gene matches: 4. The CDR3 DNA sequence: TGTGCCAGCAGTGGGACAGGGGGTATGGAGACCCAGTACTTC. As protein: CASSGTGGMETQYF.

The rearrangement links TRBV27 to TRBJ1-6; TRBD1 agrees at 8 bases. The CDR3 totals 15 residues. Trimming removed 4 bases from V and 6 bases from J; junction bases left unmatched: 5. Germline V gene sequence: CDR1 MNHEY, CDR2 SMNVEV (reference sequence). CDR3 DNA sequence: TGTGCCAGCAGTTACGGACAGGGAACTAATTCACCCCTCCACTTT. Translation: CASSYGQGTNSPLHF.

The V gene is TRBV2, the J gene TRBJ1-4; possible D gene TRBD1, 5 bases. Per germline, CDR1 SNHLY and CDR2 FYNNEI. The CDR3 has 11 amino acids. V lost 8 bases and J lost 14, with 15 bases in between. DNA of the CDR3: TGTGCCAGCGGCCAGAGGGACGCCCTGTTTTTT. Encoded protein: CASGQRDALFF.

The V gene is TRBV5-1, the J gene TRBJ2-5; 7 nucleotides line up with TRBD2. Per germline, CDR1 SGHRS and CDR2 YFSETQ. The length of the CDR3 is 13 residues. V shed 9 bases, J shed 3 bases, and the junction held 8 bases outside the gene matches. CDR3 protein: CATSGRGKETQYF. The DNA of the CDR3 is TGCGCCACCTCCGGGCGGGGGAAAGAGACCCAGTACTTC.

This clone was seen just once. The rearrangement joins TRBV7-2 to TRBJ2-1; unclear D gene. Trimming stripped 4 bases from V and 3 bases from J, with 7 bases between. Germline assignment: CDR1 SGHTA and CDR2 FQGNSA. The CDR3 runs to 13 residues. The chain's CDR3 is CASSSVRYNEQFF. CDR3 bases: TGTGCCAGCAGCTCCGTCCGCTACAATGAGCAGTTCTTC. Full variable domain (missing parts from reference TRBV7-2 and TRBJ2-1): GAGVSQSPSNKVTEKGKDVELRCDPISGHTALYWYRQSLGQGLEFLIYFQGNSAPDKSGLPSDRFSAERTGGSVSTLTIQRTQQEDSAVYLCASSSVRYNEQFFGPGTRLTVL.

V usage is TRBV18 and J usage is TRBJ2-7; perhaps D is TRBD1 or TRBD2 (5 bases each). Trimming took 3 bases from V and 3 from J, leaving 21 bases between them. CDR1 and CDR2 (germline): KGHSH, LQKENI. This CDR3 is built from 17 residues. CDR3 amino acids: CASSPAVLRGRIYEQYF. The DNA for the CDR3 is TGTGCCAGCTCACCCGCCGTGTTGAGGGGACGAATCTACGAGCAGTACTTC.

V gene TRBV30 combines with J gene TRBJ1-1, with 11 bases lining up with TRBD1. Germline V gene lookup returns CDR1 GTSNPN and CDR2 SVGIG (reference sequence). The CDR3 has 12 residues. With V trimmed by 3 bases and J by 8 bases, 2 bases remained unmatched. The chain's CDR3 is CAWRGQGGEAFF. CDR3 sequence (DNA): TGTGCCTGGAGGGGACAGGGGGGAGAAGCTTTCTTT.

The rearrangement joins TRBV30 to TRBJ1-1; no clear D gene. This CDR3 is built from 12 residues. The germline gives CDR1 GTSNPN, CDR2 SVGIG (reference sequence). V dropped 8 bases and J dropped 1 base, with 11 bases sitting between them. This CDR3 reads CALQSGNTEAFF. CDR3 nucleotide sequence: TGTGCCCTACAGTCAGGGAACACTGAAGCTTTCTTT. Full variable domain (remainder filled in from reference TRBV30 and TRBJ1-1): SQTIHQWPATLVQPVGSPLSLECTVEGTSNPNLYWYRQAAGRGLQLLFYSVGIGQISSEVPQNLSASRPQDRQFILSSKKLLLSDSGFYLCALQSGNTEAFFGQGTRLTVV.

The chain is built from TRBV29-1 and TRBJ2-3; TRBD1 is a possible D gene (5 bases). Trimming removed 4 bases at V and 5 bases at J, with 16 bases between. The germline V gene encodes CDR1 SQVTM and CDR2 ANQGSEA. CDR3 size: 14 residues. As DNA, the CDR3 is TGCAGCGTTGGGGGCTTAGGCCTGGGAGATACGCAGTATTTT. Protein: CSVGGLGLGDTQYF.

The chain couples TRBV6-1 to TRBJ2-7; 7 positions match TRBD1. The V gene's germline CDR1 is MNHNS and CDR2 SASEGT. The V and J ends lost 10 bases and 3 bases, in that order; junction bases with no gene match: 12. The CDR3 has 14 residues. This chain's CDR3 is CATRIDRVIYEQYF. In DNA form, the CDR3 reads TGTGCCACCAGGATAGACAGGGTGATCTACGAGCAGTACTTC.

Here the CDR3 reads CASSELVSWGVSYEQYF. CDR3 in DNA: TGTGCCAGCAGTGAATTGGTTTCGTGGGGGGTATCCTACGAGCAGTACTTC. This sequence joins TRBV2 and TRBJ2-7; perhaps TRBD2 as D (6 bases). The germline V gene has CDR1 SNHLY and CDR2 FYNNEI. V was clipped by 2 bases and J by 1 base, with 18 bases between them. This CDR3 comprises 17 residues.

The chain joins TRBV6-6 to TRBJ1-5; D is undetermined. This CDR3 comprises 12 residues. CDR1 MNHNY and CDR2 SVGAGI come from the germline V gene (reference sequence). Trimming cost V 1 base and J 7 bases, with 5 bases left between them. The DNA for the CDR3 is TGTGCCAGCAGTTACTTCTCCCAGCCCCAGCATTTT. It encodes CASSYFSQPQHF.

Here the CDR3 DNA reads TGTGCCTGGATCGGCACTGAAGCTTTCTTT. Amino acids: CAWIGTEAFF. V is TRBV30 and J is TRBJ1-1; D is uncertain. The CDR3 has 10 amino acids. Germline V lookup: CDR1 GTSNPN, CDR2 SVGIG (reference sequence). The V end was cut by 4 bases, the J end by 4 bases, with 4 bases between. The full variable domain, completed using reference TRBV30 and TRBJ1-1, is SQTIHQWPATLVQPVGSPLSLECTVEGTSNPNLYWYRQAAGRGLQLLFYSVGIGQISSEVPQNLSASRPQDRQFILSSKKLLLSDSGFYLCAWIGTEAFFGQGTRLTVV.

CDR3 region: CAISEIPGTGLYNEQFF. The CDR3, as DNA: TGTGCCATCAGTGAAATCCCCGGGACTGGGCTCTACAATGAGCAGTTCTTC. The chain has TRBV10-3 and TRBJ2-1, with a weak D call TRBD2 (6 bases). The CDR3 length is 17 residues. The germline V gene has CDR1 ENHRY and CDR2 SYGVKD. V lost 3 bases, J lost 3 bases, and 18 bases lay in between.

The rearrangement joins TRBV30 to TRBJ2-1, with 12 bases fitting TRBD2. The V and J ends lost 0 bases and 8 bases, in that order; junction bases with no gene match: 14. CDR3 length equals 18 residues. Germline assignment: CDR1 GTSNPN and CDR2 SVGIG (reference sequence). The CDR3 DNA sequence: TGTGCCTGGAGTGTCTCGATCTCTAGCGGGGGGGCCATGGATGAGCAGTTCTTC. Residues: CAWSVSISSGGAMDEQFF.

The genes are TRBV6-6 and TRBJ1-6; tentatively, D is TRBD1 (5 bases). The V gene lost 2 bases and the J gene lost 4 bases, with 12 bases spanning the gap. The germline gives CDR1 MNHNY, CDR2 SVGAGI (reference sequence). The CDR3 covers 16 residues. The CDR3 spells CASSYGQGPYNSPLHF. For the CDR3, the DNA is TGTGCCAGCAGTTACGGTCAGGGACCGTATAATTCACCCCTCCACTTT.

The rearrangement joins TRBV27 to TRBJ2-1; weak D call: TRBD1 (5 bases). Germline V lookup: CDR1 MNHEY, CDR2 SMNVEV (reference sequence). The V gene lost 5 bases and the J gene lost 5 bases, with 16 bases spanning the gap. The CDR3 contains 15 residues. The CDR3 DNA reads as TGTGCCAGCAGTAAAGGGGTGGGCCTTGACAATGAGCAGTTCTTC. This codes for CASSKGVGLDNEQFF.

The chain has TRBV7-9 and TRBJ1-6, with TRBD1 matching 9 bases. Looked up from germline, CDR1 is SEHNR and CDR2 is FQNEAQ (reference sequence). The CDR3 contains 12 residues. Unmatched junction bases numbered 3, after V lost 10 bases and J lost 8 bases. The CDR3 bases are TGTGCCACCCGGACAGGGGATTCACCCCTCCACTTT. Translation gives CATRTGDSPLHF.

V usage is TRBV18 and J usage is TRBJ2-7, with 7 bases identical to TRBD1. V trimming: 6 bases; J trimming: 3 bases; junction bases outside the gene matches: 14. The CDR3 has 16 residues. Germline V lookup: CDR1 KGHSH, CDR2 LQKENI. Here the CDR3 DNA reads TGTGCCAGCTCCCGGGACAGACCCTCCTCGAACTACGAGCAGTACTTC. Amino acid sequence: CASSRDRPSSNYEQYF.

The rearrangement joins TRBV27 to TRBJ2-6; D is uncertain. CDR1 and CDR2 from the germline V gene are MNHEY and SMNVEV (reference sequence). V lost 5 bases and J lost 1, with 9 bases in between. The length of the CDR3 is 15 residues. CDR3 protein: CASSARGSGANVLTF. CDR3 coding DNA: TGTGCCAGCAGTGCACGAGGATCTGGGGCCAACGTCCTGACTTTC.

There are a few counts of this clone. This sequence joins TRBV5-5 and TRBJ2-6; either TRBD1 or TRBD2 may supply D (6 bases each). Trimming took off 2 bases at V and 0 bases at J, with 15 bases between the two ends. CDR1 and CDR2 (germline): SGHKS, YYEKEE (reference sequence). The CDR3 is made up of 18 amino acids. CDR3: CASSFAPRGHSGANVLTF. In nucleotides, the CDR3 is TGTGCCAGCAGCTTTGCCCCTCGGGGGCACTCTGGGGCCAACGTCCTGACTTTC.